The sequence of this T cell receptor beta chain was determined in a study of T cell responses to AZD1222 COVID-19 vaccine. Points from the study as a whole: Distributed over spike, vaccine-associated CD4 TCRs predominated at 160-218 and 743-854. Researchers took repertoire samples only after the peak T cell response had come. It was only six AZD1222 recipients who were seropositive at baseline. Donors skewed white British and female; clonal diversity was possibly underestimated.

CDR3 size: 20 residues. Germline loops: CDR1 DFQATT, CDR2 SNEGSKA (reference sequence). The V end was cut by 3 bases, the J end by 5 bases, with 34 bases between. With regard to this clone: The antigen remains undetermined.

Assay used: immunoSEQ multiplex PCR; TCRdb lists only in-frame clones, some missing. Here the sample spans approximately 150,000 clones, about 91% being singletons. The source was peripheral blood, collected on day 0 of AZD1222 vaccination. The receptor's source is an adult in good health. The chain combines TRBV20-1 with TRBJ1-2; D call uncertain. CDR3 protein: CSASGRGFGVSVLTGYGYTF. The DNA of the CDR3 is TGCAGTGCTAGTGGCCGGGGTTTCGGGGTTTCGGTCCTAACTGGGTATGGCTACACCTTC.